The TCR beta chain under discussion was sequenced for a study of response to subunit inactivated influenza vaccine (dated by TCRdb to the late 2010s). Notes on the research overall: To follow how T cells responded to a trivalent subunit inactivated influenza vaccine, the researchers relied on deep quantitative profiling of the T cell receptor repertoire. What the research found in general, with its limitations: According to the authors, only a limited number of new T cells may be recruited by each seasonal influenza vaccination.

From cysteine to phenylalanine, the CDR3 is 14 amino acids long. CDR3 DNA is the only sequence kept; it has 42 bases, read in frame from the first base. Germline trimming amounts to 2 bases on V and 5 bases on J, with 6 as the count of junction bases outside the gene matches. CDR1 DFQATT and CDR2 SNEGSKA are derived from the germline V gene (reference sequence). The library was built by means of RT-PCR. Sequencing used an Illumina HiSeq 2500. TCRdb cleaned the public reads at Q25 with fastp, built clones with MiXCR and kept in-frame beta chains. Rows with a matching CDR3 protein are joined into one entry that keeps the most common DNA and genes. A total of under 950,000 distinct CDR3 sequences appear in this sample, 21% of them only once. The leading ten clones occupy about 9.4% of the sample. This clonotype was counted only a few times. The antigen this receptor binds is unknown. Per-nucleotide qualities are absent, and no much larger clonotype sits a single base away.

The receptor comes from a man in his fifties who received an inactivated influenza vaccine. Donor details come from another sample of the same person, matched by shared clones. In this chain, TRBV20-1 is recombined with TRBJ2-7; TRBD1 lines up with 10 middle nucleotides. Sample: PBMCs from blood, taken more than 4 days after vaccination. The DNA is TGCAGTGCTAGATACCGGGACAGGGGCCACGAGCAGTACTTC. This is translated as CSARYRDRGHEQYF.